One TCR beta chain is described in this entry. Its target is not known. The sample's time point: week 5, during vaccination. A 20-mer mutant IDH1 peptide at 300 ug was injected subcutaneously with topical imiquimod. In germline, CDR1 is KGHSY, CDR2 FQNENV. This CDR3 contains 14 residues. Trimming took off 2 bases at V and 5 bases at J, with 12 bases between the two ends. This entry is derived from a study of a mutant IDH1 vaccine in newly diagnosed glioma. The assay was immunoSEQ multiplex PCR, and TCRdb's table has in-frame clones only and misses some. The data contain tens of thousands of clones, approximately 80% of them singletons.

The sample consisted of PBMCs, taken from a glioma patient whose treatment included an IDH1 peptide vaccine. The TCR sequence derives from a man between 35 and 55 years old with glioma. Some clones in this sample may be carry-over from other donors' samples. The J gene is TRBJ2-5, the V gene TRBV16, with D possibly being TRBD1 (6 bases). The CDR3 sequence is CASSQIGGGETQYF. CDR3 nucleotide sequence: TGTGCCAGCAGCCAAATTGGGGGCGGCGAGACCCAGTACTTC. Based on the CDR3 plus reference TRBV16 and TRBJ2-5, the full variable domain is GEEVAQTPKHLVRGEGQKAKLYCAPIKGHSYVFWYQQVLKNEFKFLISFQNENVFDETGMPKERFSAKCLPNSPCSLEIQATKLEDSAVYFCASSQIGGGETQYFGPGTRLLVL.